This T cell receptor (beta chain) was captured by sequencing in a study of blood T cell repertoires in COVID-19. Whole-study context: PBMCs, B-cell-depleted T cells, or T cells were the source of the cDNA or gDNA that made up the material.

Generated by immunoSEQ multiplex PCR, the TCRdb table keeps only in-frame clones and is missing some. The sample has about 150,000 clones; 80% to 90% are singletons. The sequenced sample was peripheral blood. This receptor was identified in a man aged 45 to 65 who had recovered from COVID-19.

The CDR3 is CASSLANLAGARETQYF. CDR3 nucleotides: TGTGCCAGCAGCTTAGCGAACCTAGCGGGGGCCCGGGAGACCCAGTACTTC. The chain is built from TRBV7-6 and TRBJ2-5; 10 bases are a match to TRBD2. The CDR3 sequence is 17 residues long. Germline V gene sequence: CDR1 SGHVS, CDR2 FNYEAQ. Trimming cost V 0 bases and J 5 bases; bases outside gene matches: 9.